This T cell receptor beta chain was profiled in a study of CD8 T cells in ankylosing spondylitis. Study-wide points: A CD8+ phenotype characterized the disease-linked clones, which were relatively rare in peripheral blood. Typical of ankylosing spondylitis blood, it appeared, was a TCR beta motif of about eight highly homologous variants.

With regard to this clonotype: Its target is unknown.

Quantitative 5'-RACE with molecular barcodes was used to make the TCR beta libraries. TCRdb reanalysed the 5' RACE reads using MiXCR and keeps one entry per CDR3 protein. Counted here are 380,000 or so distinct CDR3 sequences, roughly 20% occurring once; the ten biggest clones make up around 14%. CDR3 length equals 15 residues. The V end lost 5 bases, the J end lost 3 bases, and 13 bases lay between the germline ends. Germline V gene data show CDR1 as MNHNS and CDR2 as SASEGT. This TCR was recovered from a male donor with ankylosing spondylitis or in good health (not recorded which). The sample taken for sequencing was blood, either unsorted or a sorted T cell fraction (not recorded which). V is TRBV6-1 and J is TRBJ1-4, with D perhaps TRBD1 (5 bases). The CDR3 nucleotides read TGTGCCAGCAGTATCCGGGACGGGGCTAATGAAAAACTGTTTTTT. Its protein is CASSIRDGANEKLFF.